The clone carrying this TCR beta chain has a count of ten or more. These data originate in a study of human T cells and chemical hapten exposure. The CDR3 covers 15 residues. From germline, CDR1 is GTSNPN and CDR2 SVGIG (reference sequence). The J segment lost 0 bases and the V segment lost 5 bases, leaving 3 bases of the junction unmatched. Time point given: patch test 1, 2 weeks after DPC sensitization. Specified treatment: therapeutic diphenylcyclopropenone sensitization with weekly scalp DPC. TCRdb called the RACE reads again in MiXCR, with one record for every CDR3 protein. The data contain roughly 180,000 distinct CDR3 sequences, about 15% of them singletons.

The chain combines TRBV30 with TRBJ1-4; TRBD1 matches 10 bases. The input for sequencing was whole blood, taken in connection with sensitization to the hapten diphenylcyclopropenone (DPC). This TCR came from a woman between 25 and 40 years old with alopecia areata. Some clones in this sample may be carry-over from other donors' samples. In DNA form, the CDR3 reads TGTGCCTGGGGGACAGGGGTCTCAACTAATGAAAAACTGTTTTTT. It is translated as CAWGTGVSTNEKLFF.